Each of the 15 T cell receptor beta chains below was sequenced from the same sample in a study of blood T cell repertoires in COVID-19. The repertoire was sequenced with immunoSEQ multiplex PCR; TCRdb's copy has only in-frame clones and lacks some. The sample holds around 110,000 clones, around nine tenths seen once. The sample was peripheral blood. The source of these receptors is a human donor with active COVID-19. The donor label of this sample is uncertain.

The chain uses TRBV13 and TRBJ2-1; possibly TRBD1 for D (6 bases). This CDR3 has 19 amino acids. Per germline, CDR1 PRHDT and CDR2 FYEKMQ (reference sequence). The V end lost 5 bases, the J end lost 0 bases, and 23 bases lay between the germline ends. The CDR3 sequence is CASSTLTGLSFVSYNEQFF. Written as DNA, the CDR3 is TGTGCCAGCAGCACCCTGACAGGATTAAGCTTTGTCTCCTACAATGAGCAGTTCTTC.

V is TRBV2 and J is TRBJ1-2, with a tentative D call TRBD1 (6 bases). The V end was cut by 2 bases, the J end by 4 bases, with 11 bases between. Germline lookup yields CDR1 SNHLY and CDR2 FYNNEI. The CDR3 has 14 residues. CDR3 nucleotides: TGTGCCAGCAGTGAAAGGGGCAGGGGCTATGGCTACACCTTC. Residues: CASSERGRGYGYTF. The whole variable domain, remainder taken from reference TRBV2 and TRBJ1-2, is EPEVTQTPSHQVTQMGQEVILRCVPISNHLYFYWYRQILGQKVEFLVSFYNNEISEKSEIFDDQFSVERPDGSNFTLKIRSTKLEDSAMYFCASSERGRGYGYTFGSGTRLTVV.

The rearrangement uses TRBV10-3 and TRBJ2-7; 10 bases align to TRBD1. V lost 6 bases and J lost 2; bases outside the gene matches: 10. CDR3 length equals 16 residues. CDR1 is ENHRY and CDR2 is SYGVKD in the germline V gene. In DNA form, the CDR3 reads TGTGCCATCAGGGACCCCGGGACAGGGGTTGCCTACGAGCAGTACTTC. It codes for CAIRDPGTGVAYEQYF.

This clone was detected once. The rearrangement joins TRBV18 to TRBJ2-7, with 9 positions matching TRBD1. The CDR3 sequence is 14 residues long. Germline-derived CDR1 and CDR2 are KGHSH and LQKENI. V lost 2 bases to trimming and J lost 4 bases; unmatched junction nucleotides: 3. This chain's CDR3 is CASSPTGGSYEQYF. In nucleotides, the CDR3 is TGTGCCAGCTCACCAACAGGGGGCTCTTACGAGCAGTACTTC.

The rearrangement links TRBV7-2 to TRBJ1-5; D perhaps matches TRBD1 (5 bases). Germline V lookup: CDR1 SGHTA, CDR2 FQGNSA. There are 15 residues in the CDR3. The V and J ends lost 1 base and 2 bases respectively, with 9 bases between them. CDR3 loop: CASSLDGGGNQPQHF. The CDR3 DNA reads TGTGCCAGCAGCTTAGATGGGGGGGGCAATCAGCCCCAGCATTTT.

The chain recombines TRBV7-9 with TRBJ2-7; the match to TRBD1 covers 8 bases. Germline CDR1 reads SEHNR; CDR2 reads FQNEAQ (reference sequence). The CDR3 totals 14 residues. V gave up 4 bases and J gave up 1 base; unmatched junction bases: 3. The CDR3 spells CASSYDRGSYEQYF. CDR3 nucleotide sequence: TGTGCCAGCAGCTACGACAGGGGTTCCTACGAGCAGTACTTC.

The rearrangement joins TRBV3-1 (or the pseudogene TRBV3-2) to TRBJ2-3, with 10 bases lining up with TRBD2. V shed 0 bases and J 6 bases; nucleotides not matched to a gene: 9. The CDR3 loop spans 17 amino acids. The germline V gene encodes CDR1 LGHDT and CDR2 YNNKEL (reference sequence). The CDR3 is CASSQDMVAGGGDTQYF. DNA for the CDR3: TGTGCCAGCAGCCAAGATATGGTAGCGGGGGGCGGGGATACGCAGTATTTT.

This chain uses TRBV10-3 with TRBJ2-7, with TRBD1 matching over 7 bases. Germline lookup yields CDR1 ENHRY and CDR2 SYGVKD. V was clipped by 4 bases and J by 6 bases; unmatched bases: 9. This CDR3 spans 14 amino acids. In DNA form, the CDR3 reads TGTGCCATCAGTGCGAAGTGGGCAGGGGGCGAGCAGTACTTC. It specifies CAISAKWAGGEQYF.

Written as DNA, the CDR3 is TGTGCCAGCAGACCCGACAGGGATCGGCAGCCCCAGCATTTT. As protein: CASRPDRDRQPQHF. The V and J genes are TRBV7-8 and TRBJ1-5; 7 nucleotides agree with TRBD1. This CDR3 has 14 amino acids. V shed 6 bases and J 7 bases; nucleotides not matched to a gene: 9. The germline gives CDR1 SGHVS, CDR2 FQNEAQ. Using reference TRBV7-8 and TRBJ1-5 for the parts outside the CDR3, the full variable domain is GAGVSQSPRYKVAKRGQDVALRCDPISGHVSLFWYQQALGQGPEFLTYFQNEAQLDKSGLPSDRFFAERPEGSVSTLKIQRTQQEDSAVYLCASRPDRDRQPQHFGDGTRLSIL.

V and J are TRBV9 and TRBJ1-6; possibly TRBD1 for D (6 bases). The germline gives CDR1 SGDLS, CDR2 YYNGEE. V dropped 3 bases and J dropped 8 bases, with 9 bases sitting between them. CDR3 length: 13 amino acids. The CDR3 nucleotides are TGTGCCAGCAGCGACAGGGTCCATTCACCCCTCCACTTT. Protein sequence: CASSDRVHSPLHF. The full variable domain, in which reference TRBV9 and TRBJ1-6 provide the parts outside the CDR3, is DSGVTQTPKHLITATGQRVTLRCSPRSGDLSVYWYQQSLDQGLQFLIQYYNGEERAKGNILERFSAQQFPDLHSELNLSSLELGDSALYFCASSDRVHSPLHFGNGTRLTVT.

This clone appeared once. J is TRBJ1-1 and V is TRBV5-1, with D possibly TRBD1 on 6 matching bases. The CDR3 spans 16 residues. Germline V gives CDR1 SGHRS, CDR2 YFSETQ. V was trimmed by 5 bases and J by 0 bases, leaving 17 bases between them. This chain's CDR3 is CASSPGQSNMNTEAFF. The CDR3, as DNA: TGCGCCAGCAGTCCTGGACAGAGTAATATGAACACTGAAGCTTTCTTT.

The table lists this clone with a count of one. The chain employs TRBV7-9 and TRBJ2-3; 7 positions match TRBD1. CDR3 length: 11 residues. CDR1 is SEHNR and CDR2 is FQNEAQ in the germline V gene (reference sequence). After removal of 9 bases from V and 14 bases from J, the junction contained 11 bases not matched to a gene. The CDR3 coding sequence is TGTGCCAGTCAAACCGGGACAGAGAGGTATTTT. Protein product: CASQTGTERYF.

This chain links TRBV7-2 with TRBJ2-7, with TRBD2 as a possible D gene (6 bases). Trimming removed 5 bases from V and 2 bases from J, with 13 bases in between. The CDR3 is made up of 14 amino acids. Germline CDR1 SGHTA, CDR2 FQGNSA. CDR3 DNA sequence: TGTGCCAGCAGCCAGCGGCGGGGACCCTACGAGCAGTACTTC. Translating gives CASSQRRGPYEQYF.

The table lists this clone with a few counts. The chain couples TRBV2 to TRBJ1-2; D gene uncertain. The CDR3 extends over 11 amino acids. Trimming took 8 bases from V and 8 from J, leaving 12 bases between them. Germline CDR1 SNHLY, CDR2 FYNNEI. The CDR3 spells CASSREFGYTF. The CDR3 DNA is TGTGCCAGCTCTCGAGAATTCGGCTACACCTTC.

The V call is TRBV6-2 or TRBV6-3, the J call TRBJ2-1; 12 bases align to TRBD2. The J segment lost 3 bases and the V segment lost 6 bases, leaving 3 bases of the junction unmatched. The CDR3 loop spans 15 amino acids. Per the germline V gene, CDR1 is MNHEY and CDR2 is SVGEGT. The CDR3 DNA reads TGTGCCAGCAGCCTGACTAGCGGGAGCTACAATGAGCAGTTCTTC. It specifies CASSLTSGSYNEQFF.